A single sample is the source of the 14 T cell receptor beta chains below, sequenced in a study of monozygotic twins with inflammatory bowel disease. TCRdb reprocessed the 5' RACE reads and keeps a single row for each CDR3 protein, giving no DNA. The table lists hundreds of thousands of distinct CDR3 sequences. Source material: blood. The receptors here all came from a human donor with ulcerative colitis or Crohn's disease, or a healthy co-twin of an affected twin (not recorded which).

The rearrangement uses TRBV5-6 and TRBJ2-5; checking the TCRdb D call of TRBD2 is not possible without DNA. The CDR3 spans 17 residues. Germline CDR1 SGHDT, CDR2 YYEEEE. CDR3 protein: CASSLARDSPGGETQYF.

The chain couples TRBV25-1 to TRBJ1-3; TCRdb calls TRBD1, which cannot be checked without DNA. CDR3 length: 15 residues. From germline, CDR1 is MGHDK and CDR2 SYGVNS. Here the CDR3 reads CASSEGQGTGNTIYF. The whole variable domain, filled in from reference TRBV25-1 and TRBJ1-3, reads EADIYQTPRYLVIGTGKKITLECSQTMGHDKMYWYQQDPGMELHLIHYSYGVNSTEKGDLSSESTVSRIRTEHFPLTLESARPSHTSQYLCASSEGQGTGNTIYFGEGSWLTVV.

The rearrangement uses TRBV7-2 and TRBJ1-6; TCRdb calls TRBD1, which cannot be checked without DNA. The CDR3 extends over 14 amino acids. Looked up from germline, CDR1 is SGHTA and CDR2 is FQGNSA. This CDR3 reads CASSKGQHNSPLHF.

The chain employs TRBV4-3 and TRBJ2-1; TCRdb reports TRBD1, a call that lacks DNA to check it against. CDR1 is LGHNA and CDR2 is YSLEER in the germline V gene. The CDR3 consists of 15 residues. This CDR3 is CANSPVEGRYNEQFF.

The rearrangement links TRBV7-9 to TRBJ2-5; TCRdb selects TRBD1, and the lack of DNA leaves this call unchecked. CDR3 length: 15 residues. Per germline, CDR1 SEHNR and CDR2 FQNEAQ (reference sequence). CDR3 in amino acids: CASSIGTGVSETQYF.

CDR3 protein: CASSMPGLAYEQYF. The chain couples TRBV19 to TRBJ2-7; as DNA is missing, the TRBD2 call by TCRdb cannot be tested. Germline V CDR1 and CDR2: LNHDA, SQIVND (reference sequence). The CDR3 has 14 amino acids.

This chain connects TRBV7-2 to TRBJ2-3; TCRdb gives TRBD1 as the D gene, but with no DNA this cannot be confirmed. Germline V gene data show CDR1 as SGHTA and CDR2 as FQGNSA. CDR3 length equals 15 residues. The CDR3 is CASSLGGRGTDTQYF.

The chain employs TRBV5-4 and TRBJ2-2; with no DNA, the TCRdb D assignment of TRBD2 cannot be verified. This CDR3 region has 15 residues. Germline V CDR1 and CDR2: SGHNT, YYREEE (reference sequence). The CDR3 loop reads CASSLFGLAGEKLFF.

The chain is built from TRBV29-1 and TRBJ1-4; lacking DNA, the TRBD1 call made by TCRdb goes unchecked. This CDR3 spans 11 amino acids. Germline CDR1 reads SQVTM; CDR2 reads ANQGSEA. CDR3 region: CSVERGQTAFF. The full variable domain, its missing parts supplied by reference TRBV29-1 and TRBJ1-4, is SAVISQKPSRDICQRGTSLTIQCQVDSQVTMMFWYRQQPGQSLTLIATANQGSEATYESGFVIDKFPISRPNLTFSTLTVSNMSPEDSSIYLCSVERGQTAFFGSGTQLSVL.

CDR3 protein: CASSLESSGASQFFF. The chain combines TRBV7-9 with TRBJ1-1. CDR3 length: 15 residues. Per germline, CDR1 SEHNR and CDR2 FQNEAQ (reference sequence).

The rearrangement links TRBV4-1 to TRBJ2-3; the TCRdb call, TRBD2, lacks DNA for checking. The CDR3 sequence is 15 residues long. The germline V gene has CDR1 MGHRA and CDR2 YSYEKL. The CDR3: CASSPLVARTDTQYF.

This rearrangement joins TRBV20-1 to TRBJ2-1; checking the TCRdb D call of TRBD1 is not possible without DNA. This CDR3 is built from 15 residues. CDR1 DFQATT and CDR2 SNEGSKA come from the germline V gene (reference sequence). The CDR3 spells CSVPPPSGLYNEQFF.

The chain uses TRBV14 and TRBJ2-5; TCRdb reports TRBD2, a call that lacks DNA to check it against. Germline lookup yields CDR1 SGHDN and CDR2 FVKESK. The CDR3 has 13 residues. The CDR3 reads CASSHNLAGTQYF.

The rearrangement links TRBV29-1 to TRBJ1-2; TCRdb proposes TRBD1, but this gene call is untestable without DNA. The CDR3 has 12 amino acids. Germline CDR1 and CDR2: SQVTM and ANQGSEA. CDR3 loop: CSVEGQGAGYTF.